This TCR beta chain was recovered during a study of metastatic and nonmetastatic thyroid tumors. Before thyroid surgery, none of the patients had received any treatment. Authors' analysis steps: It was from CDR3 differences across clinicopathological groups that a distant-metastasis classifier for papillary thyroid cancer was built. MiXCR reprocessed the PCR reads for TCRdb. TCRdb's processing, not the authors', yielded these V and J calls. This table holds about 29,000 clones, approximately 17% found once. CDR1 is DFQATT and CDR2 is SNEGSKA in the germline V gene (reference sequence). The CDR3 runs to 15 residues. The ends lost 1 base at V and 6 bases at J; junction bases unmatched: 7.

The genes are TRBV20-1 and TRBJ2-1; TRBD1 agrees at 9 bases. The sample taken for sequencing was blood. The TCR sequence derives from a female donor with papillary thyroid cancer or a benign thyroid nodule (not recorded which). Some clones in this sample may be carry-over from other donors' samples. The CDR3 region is CSARAVDRGTNEQFF. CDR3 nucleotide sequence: TGCAGTGCTAGAGCCGTTGACAGGGGGACCAATGAGCAGTTCTTC.